This T cell receptor beta chain was identified in a study of cytomegalovirus exposure and HLA in healthy donors. Use of 60 Vbeta and 13 Jbeta primers characterized the PCR. The table came from immunoSEQ multiplex PCR; TCRdb's copy has only in-frame clones and leaves some out. The sample lists about 130,000 clones, approximately 80% seen once, with around 13% in the top ten. Study-wide points: Within an earlier analysis, most TCR beta V segments proved productive either about 90% or about 30% of the time.

Comment on this clone: Antigen: not known.

The specimen was PBMCs. The source is a woman between 40 and 50 years old in good health and CMV-seropositive.

The CDR3: CSVDSKGTSGINEQFF. The CDR3 DNA follows: TGCAGCGTTGATAGTAAAGGGACTAGCGGGATAAATGAGCAGTTCTTC. The V gene is TRBV29-1, the J gene TRBJ2-1; the match to TRBD2 covers 13 bases. The CDR3 length is 16 residues. The germline V gene has CDR1 SQVTM and CDR2 ANQGSEA. V lost 3 bases, J lost 7 bases, and 9 bases stayed unmatched.